A selection of T cell receptor beta chains follows, all from one sample in a study of blood T cell repertoires in COVID-19. TCRdb's table, derived via immunoSEQ multiplex PCR, lists solely in-frame clones and lacks some. The sample shows a few hundred thousand clones, 87% of them seen only once. The sample was PBMCs or T cells enriched from blood (not recorded which). All receptors come from a woman aged 18-35 years who had recovered from COVID-19. The conserved cysteine and the conserved F or W are not part of the CDR3 here. Each record gives: J gene, V gene, CDR3 protein.

TRBJ2-2,TRBV28,ASSLQLARNTGELF
TRBJ2-7,TRBV5-1,ASSQGTGNPYEQY
TRBJ1-1,TRBV4-3,ASSLSGNTEAF
TRBJ2-1,TRBV13,ASSPALAGGPGEQF
TRBJ2-3,TRBV9,ASNLAGHTDTQY
TRBJ2-1,TRBV2,ASNNRDSHNEQF
TRBJ1-2,TRBV27,ASSPWETYGYT
TRBJ1-2,TRBV18,ASSHGGLYGYT
TRBJ2-2,TRBV7-3,ASSRTANTGELF
TRBJ1-1,TRBV12-3/TRBV12-4,ASSTGTGEDF
TRBJ2-1,TRBV6-5,ASRLRGGYYNEQF
TRBJ1-4,TRBV2,ASSRDRVEKLF
TRBJ2-7,TRBV5-5,ASSRRGGSYEQY
TRBJ2-3,TRBV7-9,ASSFSWTGSISDTQY
TRBJ1-5,TRBV18,ASPRGSGNQPQH
TRBJ2-3,TRBV28,ASNLTDTQY
TRBJ1-6,TRBV7-9,ASSSGIGEALH
TRBJ2-3,TRBV7-9,ASSLELRTDTQY
TRBJ2-7,TRBV5-4,ASSRGGLYEQY
TRBJ1-2,TRBV19,ASRLMGQGREDGYT
TRBJ2-2,TRBV9,ASSSGGFGELF
TRBJ1-1,TRBV20-1,SPMGRQVAF
TRBJ1-1,TRBV5-1,ASSPSSGFPNTEAF
TRBJ2-3,TRBV5-4,ASMTGLAGAQLTDTQY
TRBJ2-1,TRBV20-1,SASKAGSPSSYNEQF
TRBJ1-3,TRBV7-6,ASSSRDSYGNTIY
TRBJ2-2,TRBV3-1/TRBV3-2,ASSQRTSSGNTGELF
TRBJ1-6,TRBV2,ASGQNNSPLH
TRBJ2-1,TRBV28,ASSYSGFTLYNEQF
TRBJ1-2,TRBV28,ASSDWADLHNYGYT
TRBJ2-1,TRBV6-4,ASSASGGSYNEQF
TRBJ1-6,TRBV2,ASRGRGGQTPLH
TRBJ2-1,TRBV6-9,ASSYPAIGREGIYNEQF
TRBJ1-1,TRBV5-1,ASSLESSQGGSAF
TRBJ1-4,TRBV19,ASSPQDRGNEKLF
TRBJ1-5,TRBV4-1,ASSQEAGIPNQPQH
TRBJ1-1,TRBV10-3,AISAGGPMNTEAF
TRBJ1-2,TRBV7-9,ASSLEDRARDYGYT
TRBJ1-3,TRBV5-4,ASSRTGDSGNTIY